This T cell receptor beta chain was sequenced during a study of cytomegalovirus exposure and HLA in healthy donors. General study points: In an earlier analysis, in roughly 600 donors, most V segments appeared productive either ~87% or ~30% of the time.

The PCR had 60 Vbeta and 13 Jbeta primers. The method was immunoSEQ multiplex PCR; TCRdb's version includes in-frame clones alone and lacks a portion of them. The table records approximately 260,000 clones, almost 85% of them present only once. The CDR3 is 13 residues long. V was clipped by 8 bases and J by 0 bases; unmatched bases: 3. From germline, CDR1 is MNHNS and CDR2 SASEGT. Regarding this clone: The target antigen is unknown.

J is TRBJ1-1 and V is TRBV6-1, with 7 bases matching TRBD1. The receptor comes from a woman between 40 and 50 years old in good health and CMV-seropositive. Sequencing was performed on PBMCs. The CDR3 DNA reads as TGTGCCAGCGGGACAGAAATGAACACTGAAGCTTTCTTT. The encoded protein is CASGTEMNTEAFF.